Below are 17 T cell receptor beta chains sequenced from a single sample in a study of blood T cell repertoires in COVID-19. Profiling relied on immunoSEQ multiplex PCR, and the TCRdb table lists in-frame clones only, not all of them. The profile shows hundreds of thousands of clones, around nine tenths of them singletons. Sequenced sample: peripheral blood. These receptors were obtained from a woman younger than 35 who had recovered from COVID-19.

The chain links TRBV5-1 to TRBJ1-6; 7 bases align to TRBD1. V lost 4 bases to trimming and J lost 6 bases; unmatched junction nucleotides: 7. Germline values: CDR1 SGHRS, CDR2 YFSETQ. This CDR3 has 15 residues. This chain's CDR3 is CASSPTGQFNSPLHF. The DNA of the CDR3 is TGCGCCAGCAGCCCAACGGGACAGTTTAATTCACCCCTCCACTTT.

The chain employs TRBV29-1 and TRBJ2-7; TRBD1 matches 8 bases. The germline V gene encodes CDR1 SQVTM and CDR2 ANQGSEA. This CDR3 region has 14 residues. J was trimmed by 0 bases and V by 4 bases; bases with no gene match: 5. In DNA, the CDR3 is TGCAGCGTTGTTCCGGGACAGGCCTCCTACGAGCAGTACTTC. This sequence encodes CSVVPGQASYEQYF.

This clone was counted a single time. The chain couples TRBV7-2 to TRBJ2-7; 10 nucleotides line up with TRBD2. The CDR3 loop spans 16 amino acids. V dropped 5 bases and J dropped 3; count of bases not matched to a gene: 10. CDR1 SGHTA and CDR2 FQGNSA come from the germline V gene. CDR3 in amino acids: CASSNEGLAANYEQYF. The DNA for the CDR3 is TGTGCCAGCAGCAACGAAGGACTAGCGGCCAACTACGAGCAGTACTTC.

The chain recombines TRBV18 with TRBJ2-3, with 8 positions matching TRBD2. Trimming removed 2 bases from V and 5 bases from J; junction bases left unmatched: 3. CDR1 is KGHSH and CDR2 is LQKENI in the germline V gene. The CDR3 is 14 amino acids. The CDR3 region has the DNA TGTGCCAGCTCACCAAGAGCGGGAGAAGATACGCAGTATTTT. Translated, it gives CASSPRAGEDTQYF.

The chain joins TRBV9 to TRBJ1-4; no definite D call. Germline CDR1 SGDLS, CDR2 YYNGEE. CDR3 length: 13 amino acids. V was shortened by 3 bases and J by 5 bases, with 8 bases between the two germline ends. CDR3 sequence (DNA): TGTGCCAGCAGCGCAGGCCTCAATGAAAAACTGTTTTTT. Residues: CASSAGLNEKLFF.

The chain combines TRBV27 with TRBJ1-5; perhaps TRBD1 as D (6 bases). V was clipped by 5 bases and J by 2 bases, with 13 bases between them. The CDR3 length is 15 residues. Looked up from germline, CDR1 is MNHEY and CDR2 is SMNVEV (reference sequence). DNA of the CDR3: TGTGCCAGCAGTATACAGGGATTAGGCAATCAGCCCCAGCATTTT. Translation: CASSIQGLGNQPQHF.

In this sample, this clone turned up once. The chain's CDR3 is CASSQELVMGLIQFF. CDR3 bases: TGCGCCAGCAGCCAAGAGCTAGTCATGGGACTAATTCAGTTCTTC. This chain uses TRBV4-3 with TRBJ2-1; TRBD2 matches at 7 bases. J gave up 13 bases and V 0 bases, and 12 bases lay outside the gene matches. Germline CDR1 LGHNA, CDR2 YSLEER. This CDR3 contains 15 residues.

The chain uses TRBV7-7 and TRBJ2-5, with D possibly being TRBD1 (6 bases). Trimming removed 4 bases at V and 4 bases at J, with 10 bases between. The V gene's germline CDR1 is SSHAT and CDR2 FNYEAQ (reference sequence). The CDR3 consists of 13 residues. The CDR3 DNA sequence: TGTGCCAGCAGCTACAGGGAAACAGAGACCCAGTACTTC. Residues: CASSYRETETQYF.

V gene TRBV6-6 combines with J gene TRBJ2-6; 8 positions agree with TRBD1. The V gene's germline CDR1 is MNHNY and CDR2 SVGAGI (reference sequence). V shed 5 bases, J shed 2 bases, and the junction held 8 bases outside the gene matches. This CDR3 has 17 residues. The CDR3 region has the DNA TGTGCCAGCAGTCAATCTCCGACAGGGGCTGGGGCCAACGTCCTGACTTTC. It codes for CASSQSPTGAGANVLTF.

This clone has just a few counts. CDR3 coding DNA: TGTGCCAGCAGTTTCCCTCCCGGGGGTGAAGCTTTCTTT. It yields the protein CASSFPPGGEAFF. J is TRBJ1-1 and V is TRBV27, with TRBD1 as a possible D gene (5 bases). V gave up 3 bases and J gave up 7 bases, with 12 bases separating them. Germline assignment: CDR1 MNHEY and CDR2 SMNVEV (reference sequence). The CDR3 contains 13 residues.

In its sample, this clone was seen once. The V and J genes are TRBV14 and TRBJ2-7, with a possible D match to TRBD1 (6 bases). The germline V gene encodes CDR1 SGHDN and CDR2 FVKESK. Trimming removed 6 bases from V and 6 bases from J, with 15 bases in between. The CDR3 extends over 13 amino acids. Here the CDR3 reads CASRITGIVEQYF. In DNA form, the CDR3 reads TGTGCCAGCAGGATAACAGGGATTGTCGAGCAGTACTTC.

The chain joins TRBV10-3 to TRBJ2-1, with D possibly being TRBD1 (6 bases). There are 15 residues in the CDR3. With 3 bases removed from V and 4 bases from J, the gap between germline ends came to 13 bases. Germline values: CDR1 ENHRY, CDR2 SYGVKD. The CDR3 protein is CAISDRDNIYNEQFF. For the CDR3, the DNA is TGTGCCATCAGTGACCGGGACAACATTTACAATGAGCAGTTCTTC.

CDR3 residues: CASSEPVNYEQYF. CDR3 sequence (DNA): TGTGCCAGCAGTGAACCAGTGAACTACGAGCAGTACTTC. The rearrangement joins TRBV2 to TRBJ2-7; D is undetermined. Germline V gene data show CDR1 as SNHLY and CDR2 as FYNNEI. Trimming removed 2 bases at V and 3 bases at J, with 8 bases between. CDR3 size: 13 residues.

On this clone itself: In the same sample, other DNA sequences code for this CDR3. The rearrangement joins TRBV24-1 to TRBJ2-5, with D possibly matching TRBD1 (6 bases). V shed 10 bases and J shed 2 bases, with 10 bases lying between them. CDR3 length: 12 residues. The germline CDR1 and CDR2 sequences are KGHDR and SFDVKD. The CDR3 DNA follows: TGTGCCACTTCGGACAGACAAGAGACCCAGTACTTC. It specifies CATSDRQETQYF.

V gene TRBV7-6 combines with J gene TRBJ2-7; D is perhaps TRBD1 (6 bases). The CDR3 runs 15 residues. Germline-derived CDR1 and CDR2 are SGHVS and FNYEAQ. V was pared by 7 bases and J by 2 bases, with 18 bases between. CDR3 sequence reads: CASITGNGQTYEQYF. The CDR3 coding sequence is TGTGCCAGCATTACAGGGAACGGGCAGACCTACGAGCAGTACTTC.

V and J are TRBV27 and TRBJ2-7; a weak D match, TRBD2 (6 bases). Trimming stripped 4 bases from V and 0 bases from J, with 10 bases between. Per germline, CDR1 MNHEY and CDR2 SMNVEV (reference sequence). The CDR3 is made up of 14 amino acids. The CDR3 DNA sequence: TGTGCCAGCAGTTCGGAGGGACTCTCCTACGAGCAGTACTTC. Translation gives CASSSEGLSYEQYF.

This chain uses TRBV25-1 with TRBJ2-1; tentatively, D is TRBD2 (6 bases). This CDR3 has 15 amino acids. V was shortened by 10 bases and J by 0 bases, with 16 bases between the two germline ends. Germline V gene data show CDR1 as MGHDK and CDR2 as SYGVNS. Written as DNA, the CDR3 is TGTGCCACCCGTGGGACTGGAAGCTCCTACAATGAGCAGTTCTTC. Translated, it gives CATRGTGSSYNEQFF.